Listed here are 27 T cell receptor beta chains from one sample, sequenced in a study of T cells in Graves' hyperthyroidism and ophthalmopathy (dated by TCRdb to the late 2010s). Libraries were constructed by multiplex PCR. TCRdb names Illumina HiSeq 2000 as the instrument used. The TCR beta CDR3 regions were amplified from the RNA transcripts. For the first round of RT-PCR on the TCR CDR3, the HTBI primer set was used together with the Qiagen OneStep RT-PCR kit. Starting from the raw public reads, TCRdb applied fastp trimming at Q25, assembled clones with MiXCR and retained in-frame beta chains. Rows matching on CDR3 protein sequence are summarized as one entry with the most common DNA and genes. For this sample there are some 580,000 distinct CDR3 sequences; around 16% appear just once. Roughly 3.3% of the sample rests with the top ten. The sample was blood. The receptors here all came from a woman between 35 and 50 years old with Graves' ophthalmopathy.

This clonotype was observed a few times. This rearrangement joins TRBV5-1 to TRBJ2-3; D is ambiguous. The V gene lost 2 bases and the J gene lost 0 bases, with 10 bases spanning the gap. This CDR3 has 15 residues. In germline, CDR1 is SGHRS, CDR2 YFSETQ. The CDR3 region has the DNA TGCGCCAGCAGCTTAGCAGTTGAGAGCACAGATACGCAGTATTTT. Protein product: CASSLAVESTDTQYF.

This chain links TRBV20-1 with TRBJ2-7; a possible D gene is TRBD1 (6 bases). CDR1 is DFQATT, CDR2 SNEGSKA, per germline (reference sequence). The CDR3 length is 14 residues. The CDR3 is CNASGRTDYYEQYF. DNA for the CDR3: TGCAATGCCTCTGGGCGGACAGACTACTACGAGCAGTACTTC.

The chain combines TRBV5-1 with TRBJ2-2; no definite D call. The CDR3 runs 15 residues. The V end was cut by 0 bases, the J end by 3 bases, with 9 bases between. Germline lookup yields CDR1 SGHRS and CDR2 YFSETQ. Here the CDR3 DNA reads TGCGCCAGCAGCTTGGCCTGGCCGGACACCGGGGAGCTGTTTTTT. It translates to CASSLAWPDTGELFF.

V usage is TRBV28 and J usage is TRBJ1-1; D unresolved. The CDR3 has 12 amino acids. V lost 6 bases and J lost 6, with 11 bases in between. The germline V gene has CDR1 MDHEN and CDR2 SYDVKM. This CDR3 is CASSADLSEAFF. In DNA, the CDR3 is TGTGCCAGCAGCGCGGACTTATCTGAAGCTTTCTTT.

V usage is TRBV20-1 and J usage is TRBJ2-7; 9 bases map to TRBD2. J gave up 4 bases and V 3 bases, and 7 bases lay outside the gene matches. The germline CDR1 and CDR2 sequences are DFQATT and SNEGSKA (reference sequence). The CDR3 has 14 residues. The CDR3 protein is CSARLAGKDYEQYF. CDR3 bases: TGCAGTGCTAGGCTAGCGGGAAAGGATTACGAGCAGTACTTC.

Concerning this clonotype: The CDR3 does not end in the conserved phenylalanine or tryptophan, so this is likely a read error. V usage is TRBV3-1 and J usage is TRBJ2-2; TRBD2 is a possible D gene (5 bases). Between the trimmed V and J ends, which lost 6 bases and 4 bases, there was a span of 12 bases. Germline assignment: CDR1 LGHDT and CDR2 YNNKEL (reference sequence). The CDR3 totals 14 residues. CDR3 coding DNA: TGTGCCAGCAGGGAGCTCGGGGTCACCGGGGAGCTGTTTTCT. It is translated as CASRELGVTGELFS.

This clonotype was seen a few times. A read error is possible here, since a much larger clone lies one base away. The chain couples TRBV7-9 to TRBJ2-2; 9 bases map to TRBD2. From germline, CDR1 is SEHNR and CDR2 FQNEAQ (reference sequence). With 5 bases clipped from V and 1 base from J, the junction kept 5 bases outside the gene matches. This CDR3 is built from 16 residues. This CDR3 is CASSPSAGGNTGELFF. CDR3 nucleotides: TGTGCCAGCAGCCCGTCAGCGGGAGGGAACACCGGGGAGCTGTTTTTT. The full variable domain, with the rest looked up from reference TRBV7-9 and TRBJ2-2, is DTGVSQNPRHKITKRGQNVTFRCDPISEHNRLYWYRQTLGQGPEFLTYFQNEAQLEKSRLLSDRFSAERPKGSFSTLEIQRTEQGDSAMYLCASSPSAGGNTGELFFGEGSRLTVL.

This clonotype was seen many times. V is TRBV5-1 and J is TRBJ2-5; 9 positions match TRBD1. CDR3 length equals 14 residues. Per germline, CDR1 SGHRS and CDR2 YFSETQ. V trimming: 4 bases; J trimming: 4 bases; junction bases outside the gene matches: 5. CDR3 in DNA: TGCGCCAGCAGCCACGGGACAGGGAGAGAGACCCAGTACTTC. Its translation is CASSHGTGRETQYF. Together with reference TRBV5-1 and TRBJ2-5, the CDR3 gives the full variable domain: KAGVTQTPRYLIKTRGQQVTLSCSPISGHRSVSWYQQTPGQGLQFLFEYFSETQRNKGNFPGRFSGRQFSNSRSEMNVSTLELGDSALYLCASSHGTGRETQYFGPGTRLLVL.

This clonotype was detected ten times or more. The gene calls are TRBV5-1 and TRBJ2-1; D ambiguous. V shed 0 bases and J shed 6 bases, with 7 bases lying between them. The CDR3 runs 13 residues. The germline V gene has CDR1 SGHRS and CDR2 YFSETQ. CDR3 DNA sequence: TGCGCCAGCAGCTTGGCCTCCGCCAATGAGCAGTTCTTC. This sequence encodes CASSLASANEQFF.

This clonotype was detected ten times or more. This chain connects TRBV2 to TRBJ1-1; TRBD1 agrees at 7 bases. Germline assignment: CDR1 SNHLY and CDR2 FYNNEI. The V and J ends lost 7 bases and 4 bases, in that order; junction bases with no gene match: 9. CDR3 length: 14 amino acids. The CDR3 loop reads CASKEGALGTEAFF. The CDR3 DNA sequence: TGTGCCAGCAAGGAGGGGGCCTTGGGCACTGAAGCTTTCTTT.

This clonotype was detected many times. The rearrangement joins TRBV3-1 to TRBJ1-2; 8 bases fit TRBD1. The CDR3 is made up of 15 amino acids. The germline CDR1 and CDR2 sequences are LGHDT and YNNKEL (reference sequence). J gave up 2 bases and V 4 bases, and 6 bases lay outside the gene matches. The DNA of the CDR3 is TGTGCCAGCAGCCCTCCGGGACAGGCGAACTATGGCTACACCTTC. Protein sequence: CASSPPGQANYGYTF.

This clonotype was detected ten times or more. The rearrangement links TRBV28 to TRBJ1-2; D is possibly TRBD1 (6 bases). V was cut by 3 bases and J by 10 bases, with 15 bases left in between. In germline, CDR1 is MDHEN, CDR2 SYDVKM. The CDR3 consists of 13 residues. CDR3 DNA: TGTGCCAGCAGTTTGTCAGGGGCCCAGATCTACACCTTC. Translated: CASSLSGAQIYTF.

This clonotype was counted many times. The chain combines TRBV11-2 with TRBJ1-1; TRBD1 matches 8 bases. V dropped 5 bases and J dropped 5; count of bases not matched to a gene: 7. The V gene's germline CDR1 is SGHAT and CDR2 FQNNGV. The CDR3 has 14 amino acids. CDR3 amino acids: CASSQDRGGTEAFF. CDR3 sequence (DNA): TGTGCCAGCAGCCAAGACAGGGGAGGGACTGAAGCTTTCTTT.

This clonotype was seen only a few times. The chain links TRBV5-1 to TRBJ2-7; the match to TRBD1 covers 8 bases. CDR3 size: 14 residues. After removal of 3 bases from V and 2 bases from J, the junction contained 4 bases not matched to a gene. CDR1 is SGHRS and CDR2 is YFSETQ in the germline V gene. Written as DNA, the CDR3 is TGCGCCAGCAGCTACCGGGACAGGACCTACGAGCAGTACTTC. It codes for CASSYRDRTYEQYF.

This clonotype was detected ten times or more. The chain couples TRBV5-1 to TRBJ2-1; 9 bases agree with TRBD2. There are 15 residues in the CDR3. The V gene's germline CDR1 is SGHRS and CDR2 YFSETQ. V lost 5 bases and J lost 2; bases outside the gene matches: 5. CDR3 coding DNA: TGCGCCAGCAGACGGGCTAGCGGGGCCTACAATGAGCAGTTCTTC. This encodes CASRRASGAYNEQFF.

V gene TRBV2 combines with J gene TRBJ2-2, with D tentatively TRBD1 or TRBD2 (6 bases each). The CDR3 is 14 residues long. Trimming took 4 bases from V and 5 from J, leaving 11 bases between them. In germline, CDR1 is SNHLY, CDR2 FYNNEI. As DNA, the CDR3 is TGTGCCAGCAGTGGCACGGGGGCGACCGGGGAGCTGTTTTTT. It encodes CASSGTGATGELFF.

Ten or more counts support this clonotype. The V gene is TRBV3-1, the J gene TRBJ1-5; D is ambiguous. The germline CDR1 and CDR2 sequences are LGHDT and YNNKEL (reference sequence). The CDR3 consists of 13 residues. The germline V and J ends were trimmed by 4 bases and 3 bases, with 7 bases remaining between them. The CDR3: CASSPSINQPQHF. DNA of the CDR3: TGTGCCAGCAGCCCCTCGATCAATCAGCCCCAGCATTTT.

The sample holds a few counts of this clonotype. The chain carries TRBV15 and TRBJ2-5, with D hard to call. Between the trimmed V and J ends, which lost 0 bases and 6 bases, there was a span of 8 bases. The germline V gene encodes CDR1 LNHNV and CDR2 YYDKDF (reference sequence). This CDR3 is 13 amino acids long. Written as DNA, the CDR3 is TGTGCCACCAGCAGAGATGTGACAAAGACCCAGTACTTC. Translated: CATSRDVTKTQYF.

This clonotype has ten or more counts. V usage is TRBV30 and J usage is TRBJ2-7; D is unclear. The germline V and J ends were trimmed by 1 base and 1 base, with 8 bases remaining between them. This CDR3 contains 13 residues. Per germline, CDR1 GTSNPN and CDR2 SVGIG (reference sequence). The CDR3 DNA follows: TGTGCCTGGAGTGGGGCCAATTCCTACGAGCAGTACTTC. Translating gives CAWSGANSYEQYF.

This clonotype was detected only a few times. The chain links TRBV6-1 to TRBJ2-2; D call uncertain. Germline CDR1 MNHNS, CDR2 SASEGT. V was trimmed by 7 bases and J by 4 bases, leaving 19 bases between them. This CDR3 contains 16 residues. CDR3 coding DNA: TGTGCCAGCAACAACGCACTGGATCCCAGCACCGGGGAGCTGTTTTTT. Its translation: CASNNALDPSTGELFF.

The rearrangement links TRBV7-2 to TRBJ1-6, with no clear D. Germline CDR1 is SGHTA and CDR2 is FQGNSA. The V end lost 2 bases, the J end lost 7 bases, and 12 bases lay between the germline ends. The CDR3 loop spans 15 amino acids. As DNA, the CDR3 is TGTGCCAGCAGCTTACCACGACACGGGAATTCACCCCTCCACTTT. This gives the protein CASSLPRHGNSPLHF.

In its sample, this clonotype was seen a few times. This chain connects TRBV4-1 to TRBJ2-3; no clear D. Trimming stripped 0 bases from V and 0 bases from J, with 19 bases between. The CDR3 loop spans 19 amino acids. CDR1 MGHRA and CDR2 YSYEKL come from the germline V gene. CDR3 sequence reads: CASSQEGRARWGSTDTQYF. For the CDR3, the DNA is TGCGCCAGCAGCCAAGAAGGAAGGGCTCGGTGGGGAAGCACAGATACGCAGTATTTT.

The rearrangement uses TRBV30 and TRBJ2-2; the D gene is possibly TRBD1 (7 bases). V lost 0 bases to trimming and J lost 3 bases, with 20 bases between them. Germline CDR1 reads GTSNPN; CDR2 reads SVGIG (reference sequence). CDR3 length: 18 amino acids. The CDR3 DNA follows: TGTGCCTGGAGTGTAGGCCGCGGGACAGCGAAACACACCGGGGAGCTGTTTTTT. It codes for CAWSVGRGTAKHTGELFF.

This clonotype has a single count. Since no conserved phenylalanine or tryptophan closes the CDR3, a read error is the likely cause. The V gene is TRBV30, the J gene TRBJ2-2; D is perhaps TRBD2 (6 bases). The CDR3 contains 14 residues. In germline, CDR1 is GTSNPN, CDR2 SVGIG (reference sequence). V was pared by 3 bases and J by 6 bases, with 14 bases between. DNA for the CDR3: TGTGCCTGGAGCGCTCAAAGACTAGCCGGGGAGCTGTTTTCT. It translates to CAWSAQRLAGELFS.

A remark on this clonotype: Being one base from a much bigger clone, this may be a read error. The rearrangement joins TRBV6-9 to TRBJ1-1, with TRBD1 identical over 12 bases. Germline assignment: CDR1 MNHGY and CDR2 SVAAGI. This CDR3 region has 15 residues. V shed 3 bases and J 10 bases; nucleotides not matched to a gene: 9. CDR3 sequence: CASSYPTGTGGGAFF. For the CDR3, the DNA is TGTGCCAGCAGTTACCCCACCGGGACAGGGGGCGGAGCTTTCTTT.

This clonotype was detected only a few times. The chain uses TRBV18 and TRBJ2-5, with TRBD1 matching over 8 bases. V gave up 6 bases and J gave up 4 bases; unmatched junction bases: 13. Germline V CDR1 and CDR2: KGHSH, LQKENI. The CDR3 is made up of 16 amino acids. The CDR3 protein is CASSQRGKDRGETQYF. The CDR3, as DNA: TGTGCCAGCTCGCAACGGGGTAAAGACAGGGGAGAGACCCAGTACTTC.

This clonotype has at least ten counts. The CDR3 DNA reads as TGTGCCAGCAACAACTCCGGGACTAGCGGGAGTGAGGCGACCCAGTACTTC. Its translation: CASNNSGTSGSEATQYF. V usage is TRBV28 and J usage is TRBJ2-5, with TRBD2 identical over 14 bases. J lost 7 bases, V lost 7 bases, and 14 bases had no gene match. Looked up from germline, CDR1 is MDHEN and CDR2 is SYDVKM. The CDR3 is made up of 17 amino acids.